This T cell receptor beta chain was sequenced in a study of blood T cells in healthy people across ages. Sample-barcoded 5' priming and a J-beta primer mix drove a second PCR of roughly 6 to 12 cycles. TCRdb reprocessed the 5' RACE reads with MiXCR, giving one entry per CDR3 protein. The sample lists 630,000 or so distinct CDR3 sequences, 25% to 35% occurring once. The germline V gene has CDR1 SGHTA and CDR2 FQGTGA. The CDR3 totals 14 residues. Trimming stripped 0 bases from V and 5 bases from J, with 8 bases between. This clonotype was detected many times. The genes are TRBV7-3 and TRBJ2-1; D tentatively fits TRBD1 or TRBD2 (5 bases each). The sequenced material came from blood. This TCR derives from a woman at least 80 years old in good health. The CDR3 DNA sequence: TGTGCCAGCAGCTTAACGAGGGACGACAATGAGCAGTTCTTC. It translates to CASSLTRDDNEQFF.